These 31 T cell receptor beta chains share one sample of origin, sequenced in a study of blood T cell repertoires in COVID-19. Profiling relied on immunoSEQ multiplex PCR, and the TCRdb table lists in-frame clones only, not all of them. The sample holds over 200,000 clones, about nine tenths seen once. Sequencing was carried out using PBMCs or T cells enriched from blood (not recorded which). These receptors came from a human donor in a cohort exposed to, infected with or recovered from COVID-19 (not recorded which). The donor label of this sample is uncertain.

The V and J genes are TRBV7-2 and TRBJ1-5; TRBD1 is a possible D gene (5 bases). Trimming took 1 base from V and 8 from J, leaving 12 bases between them. Per the germline V gene, CDR1 is SGHTA and CDR2 is FQGNSA. The CDR3 is 14 residues long. The CDR3 DNA follows: TGTGCCAGCAGCTTAGGAAGCGCAGGGAAGCCCCAGCATTTT. Amino acid sequence: CASSLGSAGKPQHF.

The V and J genes are TRBV6-5 and TRBJ2-2, with D possibly TRBD1 on 5 matching bases. Deletions cut 6 bases from V and 9 bases from J, with 11 bases between. Germline loops: CDR1 MNHEY, CDR2 SVGAGI. The CDR3 spans 12 residues. CDR3 sequence (DNA): TGTGCCAGCAGAGACAGCGACCGGGAGCTGTTTTTT. The encoded protein is CASRDSDRELFF.

The gene calls are TRBV5-1 and TRBJ2-1; 7 nucleotides match TRBD1. The CDR3 spans 18 residues. V trimming: 2 bases; J trimming: 5 bases; junction bases outside the gene matches: 16. The germline CDR1 and CDR2 sequences are SGHRS and YFSETQ. The CDR3 coding sequence is TGCGCCAGCAGCTTCAGGCCCTTAGCAGGGGGAGCCCACAATGAGCAGTTCTTC. Encoded protein: CASSFRPLAGGAHNEQFF.

The chain joins TRBV5-3 to TRBJ1-5; D perhaps matches TRBD1 (5 bases). TRBV5-3 is classed as an ORF, of uncertain function. With 9 bases removed from V and 8 bases from J, the gap between germline ends came to 21 bases. The CDR3 length is 14 residues. In nucleotides, the CDR3 is TGTGCCATTCCACAAGGCAGGGCTGGGGAGCCCCAGCATTTT. Amino acids: CAIPQGRAGEPQHF.

This chain links TRBV5-4 with TRBJ2-3; D is unresolved. Germline V CDR1 and CDR2: SGHNT, YYREEE (reference sequence). The CDR3 loop spans 16 amino acids. Trimming took 6 bases from V and 0 from J, leaving 17 bases between them. The chain's CDR3 is CASTSARGFSTDTQYF. The CDR3 region has the DNA TGTGCCAGCACCTCCGCCCGCGGATTTAGCACAGATACGCAGTATTTT.

This clone was recorded once. The chain couples TRBV24-1 to TRBJ2-3, with D perhaps matching TRBD1 (5 bases). Trimming cost V 7 bases and J 4 bases, with 8 bases left between them. Germline V gene lookup returns CDR1 KGHDR and CDR2 SFDVKD. The CDR3 is 12 amino acids. Here the CDR3 DNA reads TGTGCCACCAGCCAGGGCCCAGATACGCAGTATTTT. Its translation is CATSQGPDTQYF.

The rearrangement links TRBV3-1 (or the pseudogene TRBV3-2) to TRBJ1-2; 7 positions match TRBD1. The CDR3 has 15 amino acids. V lost 4 bases and J lost 6; bases outside the gene matches: 11. Germline CDR1 reads LGHDT; CDR2 reads YNNKEL (reference sequence). The CDR3 loop reads CASSPTPGQGDGYTF. The CDR3 nucleotides read TGTGCCAGCAGCCCCACCCCGGGGCAGGGGGATGGCTACACCTTC.

The V gene is TRBV4-3, the J gene TRBJ2-3, with TRBD2 matching over 10 bases. Germline CDR1 and CDR2: LGHNA and YSLEER. The V segment lost 0 bases and the J segment 5 bases; nucleotides outside the gene matches: 8. This CDR3 comprises 17 residues. CDR3 DNA: TGCGCCAGCAGCCAAGATCCAAGCGGGGGGGTGAAAGATACGCAGTATTTT. This codes for CASSQDPSGGVKDTQYF.

J is TRBJ2-1 and V is TRBV9, with D maybe TRBD2 (6 bases). The germline V gene has CDR1 SGDLS and CDR2 YYNGEE. The CDR3 is 14 residues long. Trimming shortened V by 3 bases and J by 8 bases, and 15 bases separated the two germline ends. For the CDR3, the DNA is TGTGCCAGCAGCGCTATGGGAGGCCGCGATGAGCAGTTCTTC. Amino acids: CASSAMGGRDEQFF.

For the CDR3, the DNA is TGCGCCAGCCATTGGGGGGAAGTGAACACTGAAGCTTTCTTT. This sequence encodes CASHWGEVNTEAFF. V usage is TRBV5-1 and J usage is TRBJ1-1; TRBD1 might be the D (5 bases). With 7 bases removed from V and 0 bases from J, the gap between germline ends came to 13 bases. CDR1 and CDR2 (germline): SGHRS, YFSETQ. The CDR3 spans 14 residues.

V and J are TRBV6-4 and TRBJ2-1, with 7 positions matching TRBD2. Germline V gives CDR1 MRHNA, CDR2 SNTAGT. CDR3 size: 15 residues. After removal of 5 bases from V and 4 bases from J, the junction contained 8 bases not matched to a gene. The CDR3 DNA sequence: TGTGCCAGCAGTTCCGAGTGGGGGGGTTACAATGAGCAGTTCTTC. As protein: CASSSEWGGYNEQFF.

The CDR3 protein is CASGSAGYEQYF. The CDR3 DNA sequence: TGTGCTAGTGGTTCGGCGGGGTACGAGCAGTACTTC. This chain uses TRBV12-5 with TRBJ2-7, with D maybe TRBD2 (6 bases). The CDR3 length is 12 residues. V dropped 4 bases and J dropped 4 bases, with 8 bases sitting between them. From germline, CDR1 is LGHNT and CDR2 FRNRAP. Full variable domain (rest looked up from reference TRBV12-5 and TRBJ2-7): DARVTQTPRHKVTEMGQEVTMRCQPILGHNTVFWYRQTMMQGLELLAYFRNRAPLDDSGMPKDRFSAEMPDATLATLKIQPSEPRDSAVYFCASGSAGYEQYFGPGTRLTVT.

The genes are TRBV15 and TRBJ2-7; 7 nucleotides align to TRBD1. Trimming cost V 4 bases and J 2 bases; bases outside gene matches: 5. There are 14 residues in the CDR3. Looked up from germline, CDR1 is LNHNV and CDR2 is YYDKDF (reference sequence). DNA for the CDR3: TGTGCCACCAGCACCGACAGGGCGGCCTACGAGCAGTACTTC. Encoded protein: CATSTDRAAYEQYF.

CDR3 sequence: CASSLDSNSGNTIYF. The CDR3 DNA reads as TGTGCCAGCAGCTTAGACAGTAACTCTGGAAACACCATATATTTT. The V gene is TRBV7-8, the J gene TRBJ1-3; D ambiguous. V was cut by 1 base and J by 0 bases, with 7 bases left in between. The CDR3 runs 15 residues. Looked up from germline, CDR1 is SGHVS and CDR2 is FQNEAQ.

The chain combines TRBV24-1 with TRBJ1-2, with 9 bases matching TRBD1. The germline CDR1 and CDR2 sequences are KGHDR and SFDVKD. The V and J ends lost 5 bases and 0 bases, in that order; junction bases with no gene match: 6. The CDR3 is 16 amino acids. CDR3 in DNA: TGTGCCACCAGTGGGACAGGGGAAAAATCTAACTATGGCTACACCTTC. Translation gives CATSGTGEKSNYGYTF.

This chain links TRBV5-1 with TRBJ1-1; D may be TRBD1 (5 bases). The CDR3 is 14 residues long. V shed 3 bases and J shed 7 bases, with 16 bases lying between them. The V gene's germline CDR1 is SGHRS and CDR2 YFSETQ. CDR3 residues: CASSSYLGGIEAFF. In DNA form, the CDR3 reads TGCGCCAGCAGCTCCTACCTGGGGGGAATTGAAGCTTTCTTT.

The chain is built from TRBV2 and TRBJ1-2; no clear D. Trimming cost V 3 bases and J 7 bases, with 12 bases left between them. The germline CDR1 and CDR2 sequences are SNHLY and FYNNEI. The CDR3 spans 13 residues. CDR3 sequence: CASSDESFGGYTF. Written as DNA, the CDR3 is TGTGCCAGCAGTGATGAGTCCTTCGGTGGCTACACCTTC.

The V gene is TRBV7-8, the J gene TRBJ2-5; maybe TRBD1 (5 bases). Germline V gives CDR1 SGHVS, CDR2 FQNEAQ. The CDR3 sequence is 15 residues long. The V gene lost 2 bases and the J gene lost 0 bases, with 10 bases spanning the gap. CDR3 sequence: CASSLPDSDQETQYF. Here the CDR3 DNA reads TGTGCCAGCAGCTTACCAGACAGCGACCAAGAGACCCAGTACTTC.

The chain uses TRBV19 and TRBJ1-2, with a tentative D call TRBD1 (6 bases). Germline V gives CDR1 LNHDA, CDR2 SQIVND (reference sequence). This CDR3 region has 17 residues. With 2 bases removed from V and 4 bases from J, the gap between germline ends came to 20 bases. CDR3 loop: CASSIRVLTGRGYGYTF. The CDR3 coding sequence is TGTGCCAGTAGTATAAGGGTCCTGACAGGCCGGGGCTATGGCTACACCTTC. The complete variable domain, with remaining parts taken from reference TRBV19 and TRBJ1-2, reads DGGITQSPKYLFRKEGQNVTLSCEQNLNHDAMYWYRQDPGQGLRLIYYSQIVNDFQKGDIAEGYSVSREKKESFPLTVTSAQKNPTAFYLCASSIRVLTGRGYGYTFGSGTRLTVV.

Here the CDR3 DNA reads TGTGCCAGCAGTGAAGGTACGAGGGGGGGGACTGAAGCTTTCTTT. Its translation is CASSEGTRGGTEAFF. The chain recombines TRBV2 with TRBJ1-1; possibly TRBD1 for D (6 bases). The CDR3 loop spans 15 amino acids. The germline gives CDR1 SNHLY, CDR2 FYNNEI. V gave up 1 base and J gave up 5 bases, with 14 bases separating them.

This chain connects TRBV25-1 to TRBJ1-1, with D possibly being TRBD1 (6 bases). This CDR3 region has 14 residues. Germline assignment: CDR1 MGHDK and CDR2 SYGVNS. Trimming cost V 2 bases and J 5 bases, with 12 bases left between them. The CDR3 DNA follows: TGTGCCAGCAGTGAAGGCGGGGGGCGGACTGAAGCTTTCTTT. It specifies CASSEGGGRTEAFF.

This CDR3 reads CASSFSSGGAFGYNEQFF. The CDR3 DNA follows: TGCGCCAGCAGCTTCTCTAGCGGGGGGGCCTTCGGATACAATGAGCAGTTCTTC. The chain employs TRBV5-1 and TRBJ2-1; 12 bases line up with TRBD2. Germline CDR1 and CDR2: SGHRS and YFSETQ. CDR3 size: 18 residues. J lost 4 bases, V lost 2 bases, and 10 bases had no gene match.

The V gene is TRBV6-5, the J gene TRBJ1-1; D call uncertain. The V and J ends lost 5 bases and 5 bases respectively, with 15 bases between them. The CDR3 is made up of 14 amino acids. The germline V gene has CDR1 MNHEY and CDR2 SVGAGI. The DNA for the CDR3 is TGTGCCAGCAGTCCGACTCCGGGAAGTACTGAAGCTTTCTTT. This encodes CASSPTPGSTEAFF.

On this clone: This sample also contains other DNA sequences that code for the same CDR3. The rearrangement uses TRBV9 and TRBJ2-2, with D possibly being TRBD2 (5 bases). Trimming removed 0 bases from V and 3 bases from J, with 9 bases in between. This CDR3 has 15 amino acids. Germline V CDR1 and CDR2: SGDLS, YYNGEE. The CDR3 loop is CASSVGRSDTGELFF. CDR3 nucleotides: TGTGCCAGCAGCGTAGGGAGGAGTGACACCGGGGAGCTGTTTTTT.

The chain carries TRBV30 and TRBJ1-2, with D tentatively TRBD1 (6 bases). Per germline, CDR1 GTSNPN and CDR2 SVGIG (reference sequence). V was cut by 5 bases and J by 2 bases, with 12 bases left in between. The CDR3 runs to 13 residues. The CDR3 protein is CAWGQSFNYGYTF. DNA of the CDR3: TGTGCCTGGGGACAGTCTTTCAACTATGGCTACACCTTC.

J is TRBJ2-7 and V is TRBV4-1, with 10 bases lining up with TRBD2. V gave up 3 bases and J gave up 7 bases; unmatched junction bases: 6. CDR1 and CDR2 from the germline V gene are MGHRA and YSYEKL. The CDR3 runs 14 residues. In DNA form, the CDR3 reads TGCGCCAGCAGCCACAGCGGGGGGGCCGAGGAGCAGTACTTC. Encoded protein: CASSHSGGAEEQYF.

The chain carries TRBV5-1 and TRBJ2-1, with a tentative D call TRBD1 (5 bases). CDR1 is SGHRS, CDR2 YFSETQ, per germline. This CDR3 comprises 14 residues. V lost 4 bases to trimming and J lost 3 bases, with 11 bases between them. The chain's CDR3 is CASSQTGYYNEQFF. CDR3 bases: TGCGCCAGCAGCCAAACAGGCTACTACAATGAGCAGTTCTTC. Looking up the rest from reference TRBV5-1 and TRBJ2-1 gives the full variable domain: KAGVTQTPRYLIKTRGQQVTLSCSPISGHRSVSWYQQTPGQGLQFLFEYFSETQRNKGNFPGRFSGRQFSNSRSEMNVSTLELGDSALYLCASSQTGYYNEQFFGPGTRLTVL.

This chain joins TRBV5-5 and TRBJ1-1; D perhaps matches TRBD1 (5 bases). The CDR3 sequence is 13 residues long. Germline values: CDR1 SGHKS, CDR2 YYEKEE (reference sequence). V was pared by 3 bases and J by 4 bases, with 10 bases between. Written as DNA, the CDR3 is TGTGCCAGCAGCTACCTGGGGGGCACTGAAGCTTTCTTT. Protein product: CASSYLGGTEAFF.

This sequence joins TRBV19 and TRBJ2-1, with a tentative D call TRBD2 (5 bases). The CDR3 totals 14 residues. CDR1 is LNHDA and CDR2 is SQIVND in the germline V gene (reference sequence). V lost 3 bases to trimming and J lost 7 bases, with 13 bases between them. The CDR3 DNA follows: TGTGCCAGTAGTATCCCCCCTAGCAGGAATGAGCAGTTCTTC. This sequence encodes CASSIPPSRNEQFF.

This clone came up once. The chain joins TRBV19 to TRBJ2-3; TRBD2 aligns across 8 bases. From germline, CDR1 is LNHDA and CDR2 SQIVND (reference sequence). This CDR3 contains 16 residues. The V and J ends lost 5 bases and 0 bases, in that order; junction bases with no gene match: 7. The CDR3 sequence: CASSPVGGGSTDTQYF. CDR3 nucleotide sequence: TGTGCCAGTAGTCCGGTCGGGGGGGGGAGCACAGATACGCAGTATTTT.

V and J are TRBV5-1 and TRBJ1-3; D gene unclear. Trimming took off 0 bases at V and 4 bases at J, with 11 bases between the two ends. From germline, CDR1 is SGHRS and CDR2 YFSETQ. The CDR3 has 15 amino acids. CDR3 protein: CASSLDGELGNTIYF. CDR3 coding DNA: TGCGCCAGCAGCTTGGACGGGGAATTGGGAAACACCATATATTTT.